This passage covers 28 T cell receptor beta chains from one sample sequenced in a study of T cells in Graves' hyperthyroidism and ophthalmopathy. Amplification of TCR beta CDR3 regions used RNA as the template. When the TCR CDR3 underwent first-round RT-PCR, the HTBI primer set was used. TCRdb called the multiplex PCR reads again in MiXCR, with one record for every CDR3 protein. Here the sample spans 450,000 to 700,000 distinct CDR3 sequences, 46% being singletons. Sequenced sample: peripheral blood or thyroid tissue (not recorded which). The receptors were gathered from an adult woman with Graves' disease, either hyperthyroidism or ophthalmopathy (not recorded which).

This clonotype has a count of ten or more. V and J are TRBV2 and TRBJ2-5; tentative D call: TRBD1 (6 bases). Trimming shortened V by 6 bases and J by 4 bases, and 6 bases separated the two germline ends. This CDR3 comprises 11 residues. Germline V lookup: CDR1 SNHLY, CDR2 FYNNEI. DNA for the CDR3: TGTGCCAGCAGACAGGGAGAGACCCAGTACTTC. Its translation is CASRQGETQYF. The full variable domain, with the rest looked up from reference TRBV2 and TRBJ2-5, is EPEVTQTPSHQVTQMGQEVILRCVPISNHLYFYWYRQILGQKVEFLVSFYNNEISEKSEIFDDQFSVERPDGSNFTLKIRSTKLEDSAMYFCASRQGETQYFGPGTRLLVL.

This clonotype was seen more than once but under ten times. The V and J genes are TRBV10-3 and TRBJ1-1, with D tentatively TRBD1 (5 bases). Trimming shortened V by 4 bases and J by 1 base, and 10 bases separated the two germline ends. This CDR3 contains 14 residues. CDR1 and CDR2 from the germline V gene are ENHRY and SYGVKD. The CDR3 nucleotides read TGTGCCATCAGTGGCGTAGGGGAGAACACTGAAGCTTTCTTT. Translation: CAISGVGENTEAFF.

This clonotype was picked up many times. The chain combines TRBV3-1 with TRBJ1-4, with no clear D. Trimming took 4 bases from V and 5 from J, leaving 11 bases between them. Germline V CDR1 and CDR2: LGHDT, YNNKEL (reference sequence). The CDR3 is 14 amino acids. The CDR3 protein is CASSPAHGNEKLFF. As DNA, the CDR3 is TGTGCCAGCAGCCCGGCCCACGGGAATGAAAAACTGTTTTTT.

Points on this clonotype: A read error may be the cause here, since a much bigger clone is one base away. This rearrangement joins TRBV3-1 to TRBJ1-5, with 7 bases identical to TRBD1. The CDR3 is made up of 15 amino acids. From germline, CDR1 is LGHDT and CDR2 YNNKEL (reference sequence). DNA for the CDR3: TGTGCCAGCAGCCAATGGGGACAGCACAATCAGCCCCAGCCTTTT. It specifies CASSQWGQHNQPQPF. Full variable domain (remainder filled in from reference TRBV3-1 and TRBJ1-5): DTAVSQTPKYLVTQMGNDKSIKCEQNLGHDTMYWYKQDSKKFLKIMFSYNNKELIINETVPNRFSPKSPDKAHLNLHINSLELGDSAVYFCASSQWGQHNQPQPFGDGTRLSIL.

The chain has TRBV12-3 or TRBV12-4 and TRBJ1-2; D is perhaps TRBD1 (5 bases). V lost 5 bases, J lost 3 bases, and 16 bases lay in between. This CDR3 is 15 amino acids long. The CDR3 DNA is TGTGCCAGCAGTCTACCGGACCCGGGGGACTATGGCTACACCTTC. Translation gives CASSLPDPGDYGYTF.

This clonotype was counted at least ten times. The junction differs from germline at one of its ends, possibly a read error. This rearrangement joins TRBV10-2 to TRBJ1-6; D perhaps matches TRBD1 (5 bases). Looked up from germline, CDR1 is WSHSY and CDR2 is SAAADI. There are 16 residues in the CDR3. The CDR3 DNA follows: TGTGCCAGCTCACCGGAGGCACCACAGGATAATTCACCCCTCCACTTT. As protein: CASSPEAPQDNSPLHF.

This clonotype was seen ten or more times. The gene calls are TRBV5-6 and TRBJ2-7, with D possibly being TRBD1 or TRBD2 (5 bases each). The CDR3 has 12 amino acids. Germline CDR1 is SGHDT and CDR2 is YYEEEE. V lost 4 bases, J lost 6 bases, and 11 bases lay in between. The DNA for the CDR3 is TGTGCCAGCAGCCGAGGGGTTCGCGAGCAGTACTTC. Encoded protein: CASSRGVREQYF.

This clonotype was recorded at least ten times. The V call is TRBV5-1, the J call TRBJ2-2, with D possibly being TRBD2 (6 bases). V dropped 8 bases and J dropped 5 bases, with 16 bases sitting between them. This CDR3 has 14 amino acids. CDR1 and CDR2 (germline): SGHRS, YFSETQ. This CDR3 is CASIGTPRTGELFF. The CDR3 DNA is TGCGCCAGTATCGGGACTCCGAGAACCGGGGAGCTGTTTTTT.

The table lists this clonotype with many counts. V gene TRBV9 combines with J gene TRBJ1-1; a possible D gene is TRBD1 (5 bases). Germline assignment: CDR1 SGDLS and CDR2 YYNGEE. The CDR3 length is 14 residues. Trimming took off 5 bases at V and 1 base at J, with 12 bases between the two ends. DNA for the CDR3: TGTGCCAGCAGGTCCGGGACCCAGAACACTGAAGCTTTCTTT. As protein: CASRSGTQNTEAFF.

The gene calls are TRBV20-1 and TRBJ1-1; 10 bases agree with TRBD1. The CDR3 consists of 13 residues. J lost 7 bases, V lost 5 bases, and 7 bases had no gene match. Looked up from germline, CDR1 is DFQATT and CDR2 is SNEGSKA (reference sequence). This CDR3 reads CSASGQGVDEAFF. CDR3 bases: TGCAGTGCTTCTGGACAGGGGGTCGATGAAGCTTTCTTT.

This clonotype was detected a few times. The rearrangement links TRBV29-1 to TRBJ2-7; possible D gene TRBD1, 6 bases. Trimming took 7 bases from V and 3 from J, leaving 13 bases between them. The CDR3 is made up of 12 amino acids. Germline loops: CDR1 SQVTM, CDR2 ANQGSEA. The DNA for the CDR3 is TGCAGCGCGTCCGGGACAAGCTACGAGCAGTACTTC. It codes for CSASGTSYEQYF.

This clonotype occurred many times. This chain joins TRBV5-1 and TRBJ2-2; unclear D gene. The V end lost 0 bases, the J end lost 5 bases, and 11 bases lay between the germline ends. CDR1 is SGHRS and CDR2 is YFSETQ in the germline V gene. The CDR3 is made up of 15 amino acids. The CDR3 sequence: CASSLGSTMTGELFF. The CDR3 DNA follows: TGCGCCAGCAGCTTGGGGTCCACCATGACCGGGGAGCTGTTTTTT. Full variable domain (remainder filled in from reference TRBV5-1 and TRBJ2-2): KAGVTQTPRYLIKTRGQQVTLSCSPISGHRSVSWYQQTPGQGLQFLFEYFSETQRNKGNFPGRFSGRQFSNSRSEMNVSTLELGDSALYLCASSLGSTMTGELFFGEGSRLTVL.

This clonotype was recorded at least ten times. This CDR3 reads CSAGTYSNQPQHF. CDR3 sequence (DNA): TGCAGTGCCGGAACCTATAGCAATCAGCCCCAGCATTTT. The J gene is TRBJ1-5, the V gene TRBV20-1; D uncertain. V lost 6 bases and J 0 bases, leaving 9 bases between the germline ends. CDR1 and CDR2 (germline): DFQATT, SNEGSKA (reference sequence). The CDR3 totals 13 residues.

This clonotype was seen repeatedly, ten times or more. V usage is TRBV11-2 and J usage is TRBJ1-1, with D perhaps matching TRBD1 (6 bases). Germline CDR1 SGHAT, CDR2 FQNNGV. The CDR3 sequence is 15 residues long. Trimming removed 1 base from V and 3 bases from J, with 12 bases in between. DNA for the CDR3: TGTGCCAGCAGCTTAGTGGTCAGGGGCGACACTGAAGCTTTCTTT. Protein product: CASSLVVRGDTEAFF.

J is TRBJ1-1 and V is TRBV5-1, with unresolved D. Germline values: CDR1 SGHRS, CDR2 YFSETQ. Deletions cut 4 bases from V and 1 base from J, with 8 bases between. CDR3 length: 13 residues. CDR3 loop: CASSPGENTEAFF. For the CDR3, the DNA is TGCGCCAGCAGCCCCGGGGAGAACACTGAAGCTTTCTTT. Full variable domain (remainder filled in from reference TRBV5-1 and TRBJ1-1): KAGVTQTPRYLIKTRGQQVTLSCSPISGHRSVSWYQQTPGQGLQFLFEYFSETQRNKGNFPGRFSGRQFSNSRSEMNVSTLELGDSALYLCASSPGENTEAFFGQGTRLTVV.

The chain couples TRBV5-6 to TRBJ1-1, with TRBD1 as a possible D gene (6 bases). CDR1 and CDR2 (germline): SGHDT, YYEEEE. The length of the CDR3 is 13 residues. The ends were cut back, 2 bases at V and 4 bases at J, with 9 bases in the middle. This CDR3 is CASSFSGVTEAFF. The DNA of the CDR3 is TGTGCCAGCAGCTTTTCAGGGGTCACTGAAGCTTTCTTT.

J is TRBJ1-5 and V is TRBV3-1; 7 nucleotides align to TRBD1. The germline V gene has CDR1 LGHDT and CDR2 YNNKEL (reference sequence). The CDR3 sequence is 17 residues long. V lost 4 bases to trimming and J lost 5 bases; unmatched junction nucleotides: 14. For the CDR3, the DNA is TGTGCCAGCAGCCCGGGGAGGGGTCAGGGGGAGCATCAGCCCCAGCATTTT. This codes for CASSPGRGQGEHQPQHF. The entire variable domain, with the rest obtained from reference TRBV3-1 and TRBJ1-5, is as follows: DTAVSQTPKYLVTQMGNDKSIKCEQNLGHDTMYWYKQDSKKFLKIMFSYNNKELIINETVPNRFSPKSPDKAHLNLHINSLELGDSAVYFCASSPGRGQGEHQPQHFGDGTRLSIL.

J is TRBJ1-5 and V is TRBV4-2; D not certain. V shed 0 bases and J shed 10 bases, with 16 bases lying between them. Germline CDR1 LGHNA, CDR2 YNFKEQ. The length of the CDR3 is 15 residues. The CDR3 reads CASSQDWGLRVPQHF. CDR3 bases: TGTGCCAGCAGCCAAGATTGGGGTCTACGTGTCCCCCAGCATTTT.

Turning to this clonotype: This likely comes from a read error, as the CDR3 has no conserved phenylalanine or tryptophan at its end. The V gene is TRBV5-3, the J gene TRBJ1-5, with TRBD1 as a possible D gene (6 bases). TRBV5-3 is recorded as an ORF, its role being uncertain. This CDR3 has 12 residues. Trimming removed 8 bases from V and 11 bases from J, with 17 bases in between. The CDR3 nucleotides read TGTGCCAGCATCGAATTCGGACAGACCCAGCATCTT. It encodes CASIEFGQTQHL.

This clonotype was recorded many times. The chain employs TRBV30 and TRBJ1-2, with D tentatively TRBD1 (5 bases). V lost 8 bases, J lost 13 bases, and 17 bases lay in between. Germline V gene data show CDR1 as GTSNPN and CDR2 as SVGIG (reference sequence). The CDR3 spans 10 residues. The CDR3 DNA reads as TGTGCCATCCACAGGACCGGGCGCACCTTC. Its protein product is CAIHRTGRTF. Full variable domain (remainder filled in from reference TRBV30 and TRBJ1-2): SQTIHQWPATLVQPVGSPLSLECTVEGTSNPNLYWYRQAAGRGLQLLFYSVGIGQISSEVPQNLSASRPQDRQFILSSKKLLLSDSGFYLCAIHRTGRTFGSGTRLTVV.

This clonotype has just a few counts. The chain couples TRBV19 to TRBJ1-5; TRBD1 matches 12 bases. CDR1 and CDR2 (germline): LNHDA, SQIVND (reference sequence). The CDR3 has 13 residues. Unmatched junction bases numbered 2, after V lost 8 bases and J lost 6 bases. This CDR3 is CASGTGGRQPQHF. The CDR3 coding sequence is TGTGCCAGTGGGACAGGGGGCCGTCAGCCCCAGCATTTT.

The chain is built from TRBV29-1 and TRBJ1-5; D not resolved. V was clipped by 7 bases and J by 0 bases, with 7 bases between them. CDR1 and CDR2 (germline): SQVTM, ANQGSEA. The length of the CDR3 is 12 residues. The CDR3, as DNA: TGCAGCGCTGCGTCTAGCAATCAGCCCCAGCATTTT. Protein product: CSAASSNQPQHF.

Many counts were recorded for this clonotype. The chain combines TRBV29-1 with TRBJ2-2; no definite D call. V lost 6 bases, J lost 7 bases, and 15 bases lay in between. The CDR3 extends over 13 amino acids. Germline CDR1 reads SQVTM; CDR2 reads ANQGSEA. In DNA, the CDR3 is TGCAGCGTCGCCACCCGATCGGGCGGGGAGCTGTTTTTT. It encodes CSVATRSGGELFF.

This clonotype has a count of ten or more. The J gene is TRBJ2-7, the V gene TRBV7-9; 10 bases agree with TRBD1. The junction had 9 bases not matched to a gene; V was cut back by 5 bases and J by 5 bases. This CDR3 has 15 residues. Germline CDR1 reads SEHNR; CDR2 reads FQNEAQ (reference sequence). The CDR3 region has the DNA TGTGCCAGCAGCCCCTCCGGGACAGGGGCCCACGAGCAGTACTTC. It is translated as CASSPSGTGAHEQYF.

The V gene is TRBV2, the J gene TRBJ2-6; no clear D. V shed 6 bases and J shed 2 bases, with 14 bases lying between them. Germline CDR1 SNHLY, CDR2 FYNNEI. The CDR3 is 16 amino acids. CDR3 amino acids: CASRPETAAGANVLTF. The CDR3 DNA sequence: TGTGCCAGCAGGCCGGAAACTGCTGCTGGGGCCAACGTCCTGACTTTC.

The V gene is TRBV20-1, the J gene TRBJ2-7, with 10 bases matching TRBD1. Germline-derived CDR1 and CDR2 are DFQATT and SNEGSKA (reference sequence). The CDR3 has 13 residues. The junction had 5 bases not matched to a gene; V was cut back by 6 bases and J by 3 bases. This chain's CDR3 is CSATGQGNYEQYF. In nucleotides, the CDR3 is TGCAGTGCAACGGGACAGGGGAACTACGAGCAGTACTTC.

This clonotype was recorded many times. V usage is TRBV9 and J usage is TRBJ1-6, with a possible D match to TRBD1 (6 bases). This CDR3 is 16 amino acids long. Germline CDR1 SGDLS, CDR2 YYNGEE. Trimming left V 0 bases short and J 6 bases short, with 13 bases between. The CDR3 spells CASSVGGGRGNSPLHF. In DNA form, the CDR3 reads TGTGCCAGCAGCGTAGGAGGCGGCAGGGGTAATTCACCCCTCCACTTT.

The CDR3 reads CASSRGGFQGANVLTF. The CDR3, as DNA: TGCGCCAGCAGCCGCGGAGGGTTCCAAGGGGCCAACGTCCTGACTTTC. The rearrangement uses TRBV5-1 and TRBJ2-6, with TRBD2 as a possible D gene (6 bases). The CDR3 is 16 residues long. V lost 4 bases to trimming and J lost 4 bases, with 15 bases between them. Germline-derived CDR1 and CDR2 are SGHRS and YFSETQ.